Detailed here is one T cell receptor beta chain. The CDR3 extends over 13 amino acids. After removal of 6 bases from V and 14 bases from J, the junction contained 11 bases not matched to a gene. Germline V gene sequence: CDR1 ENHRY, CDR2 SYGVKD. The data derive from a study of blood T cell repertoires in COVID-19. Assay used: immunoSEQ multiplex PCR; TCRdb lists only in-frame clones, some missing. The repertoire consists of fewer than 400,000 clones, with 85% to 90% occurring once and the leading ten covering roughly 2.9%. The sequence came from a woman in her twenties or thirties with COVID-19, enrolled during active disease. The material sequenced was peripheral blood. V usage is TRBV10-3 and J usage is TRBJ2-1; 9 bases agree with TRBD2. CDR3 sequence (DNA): TGTGCCATCAGCGACTTAGCGGGAGAGGTGGAGTTCTTC. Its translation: CAISDLAGEVEFF.